This note documents a single T cell receptor (beta chain) sequence. Germline trimming cut 1 base from V and 4 bases from J; bases unmatched to any gene: 0. The CDR3 sequence is 15 residues long. The germline V gene has CDR1 SGHRS and CDR2 YFSETQ. This entry comes from a study of blood T cell repertoires in COVID-19. Whole-study context: Specimens from acute and convalescent COVID-19 originated in the United States, Italy and Spain. From T cells, B-cell-depleted T cells, or PBMCs came the material, which was cDNA or gDNA.

Original processing methods: Reference gene primers were amplified, and this amplification served to estimate nucleated cell counts. Produced via immunoSEQ multiplex PCR; TCRdb's table is partial and in-frame only. Clonal size and the V and J genes are those of that table, whereas D and trimming came from the DNA. The data hold some 35,000 clones, with about 88% observed a single time. The sequence derives from a man between 65 and 79 years old with active COVID-19. The chain is built from TRBV5-1 and TRBJ2-1; TRBD2 matches at 12 bases. Sequences were obtained from peripheral blood. In nucleotides, the CDR3 is TGCGCCAGCAGCTTGCTAGCGGGAGGGTACAATGAGCAGTTCTTC. It encodes CASSLLAGGYNEQFF.